Sequencing of this T cell receptor (beta chain) was carried out in a study of regulatory T cells in long-lasting Graves disease. Construction of the TCR beta libraries employed iRepertoire HTBI primers in conjunction with Arm-PCR of CDR3 regions. TCRdb itself ran the multiplex PCR reads through MiXCR, one entry per CDR3 protein. Of over 200,000 distinct CDR3 sequences listed, 15% to 20% were seen once; the top ten hold less than 25%. Remarks on this clonotype: The antigen remains unidentified.

Described time point: newly diagnosed GD, antithyroid drugs for less than 3 months. There was RNA extracted from PBMCs, and the TCR library was made from it. Patient provenance is recorded as an endocrinology department in Xi'an, China. Points from the study as a whole: Among the persistent patients, 2,500 to 3,000 public clonotypes were shared, more than the 750 to 1,000 shared among new patients.

The clonotype was recovered from a female donor with Graves disease. Sequencing was performed on peripheral blood mononuclear cells (PBMCs), taken at new diagnosis, from a patient treated with antithyroid drugs.

CDR3 nucleotide sequence: TGTGCCAGCAGTGACTCCGGGACTAGCGGGGGAGTCAATGAGCAGTTCTTC. Encoded protein: CASSDSGTSGGVNEQFF. The chain recombines TRBV2 with TRBJ2-1; TRBD2 agrees at 14 bases. Per the germline V gene, CDR1 is SNHLY and CDR2 is FYNNEI. CDR3 length: 17 amino acids. The J segment lost 6 bases and the V segment lost 3 bases, leaving 7 bases of the junction unmatched.